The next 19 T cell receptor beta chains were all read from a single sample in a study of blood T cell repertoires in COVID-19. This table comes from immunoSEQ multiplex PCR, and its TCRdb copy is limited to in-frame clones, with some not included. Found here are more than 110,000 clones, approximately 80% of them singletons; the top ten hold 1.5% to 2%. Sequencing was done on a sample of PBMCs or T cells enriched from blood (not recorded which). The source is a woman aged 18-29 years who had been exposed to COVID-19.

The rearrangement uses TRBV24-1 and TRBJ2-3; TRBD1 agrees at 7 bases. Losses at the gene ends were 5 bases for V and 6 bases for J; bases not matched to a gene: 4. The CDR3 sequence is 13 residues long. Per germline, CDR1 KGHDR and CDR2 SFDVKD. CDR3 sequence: CATSGQGRDTQYF. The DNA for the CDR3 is TGTGCCACCAGTGGACAGGGTAGGGATACGCAGTATTTT.

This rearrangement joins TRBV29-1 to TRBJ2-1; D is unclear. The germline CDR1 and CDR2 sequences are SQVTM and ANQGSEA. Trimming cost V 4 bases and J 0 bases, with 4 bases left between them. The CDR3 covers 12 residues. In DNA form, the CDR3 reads TGCAGCGTTGGGCTCTCCTACAATGAGCAGTTCTTC. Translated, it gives CSVGLSYNEQFF.

CDR3 sequence (DNA): TGTGCCAGCTCACTGAAGACCCCCGGACAGGGAGTAAATGAAAAACTGTTTTTT. It codes for CASSLKTPGQGVNEKLFF. The chain joins TRBV18 to TRBJ1-4; 8 bases map to TRBD1. The germline CDR1 and CDR2 sequences are KGHSH and LQKENI. Losses at the gene ends were 4 bases for V and 5 bases for J; bases not matched to a gene: 15. This CDR3 is built from 18 residues.

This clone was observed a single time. The CDR3 nucleotides read TGTGCCAGCAGTGATGACAGTAACACCGGGGAGCTGTTTTTT. Amino acids: CASSDDSNTGELFF. The V gene is TRBV25-1, the J gene TRBJ2-2, with a tentative D call TRBD1 (5 bases). V gave up 3 bases and J gave up 2 bases, with 7 bases separating them. CDR1 is MGHDK and CDR2 is SYGVNS in the germline V gene. CDR3 length equals 14 residues.

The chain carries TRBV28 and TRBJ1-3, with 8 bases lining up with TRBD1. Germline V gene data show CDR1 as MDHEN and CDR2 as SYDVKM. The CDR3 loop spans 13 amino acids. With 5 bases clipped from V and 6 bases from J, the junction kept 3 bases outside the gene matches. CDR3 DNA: TGTGCCAGCAGTGAGGGACAGGAAAACACCATATATTTT. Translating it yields CASSEGQENTIYF.

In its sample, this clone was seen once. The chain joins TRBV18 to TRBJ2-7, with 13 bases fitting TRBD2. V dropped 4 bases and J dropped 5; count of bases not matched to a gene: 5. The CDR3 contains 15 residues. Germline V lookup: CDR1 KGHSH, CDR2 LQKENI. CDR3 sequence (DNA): TGTGCCAGCTCACAGGGACTAGCGGGAACCAACGAGCAGTACTTC. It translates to CASSQGLAGTNEQYF.

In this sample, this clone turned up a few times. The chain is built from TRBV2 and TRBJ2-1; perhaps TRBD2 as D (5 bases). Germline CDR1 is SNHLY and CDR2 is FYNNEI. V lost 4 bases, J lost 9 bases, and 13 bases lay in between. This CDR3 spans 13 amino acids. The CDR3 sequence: CASSGPMAGEQFF. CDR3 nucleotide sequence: TGTGCCAGCAGTGGACCCATGGCGGGTGAGCAGTTCTTC.

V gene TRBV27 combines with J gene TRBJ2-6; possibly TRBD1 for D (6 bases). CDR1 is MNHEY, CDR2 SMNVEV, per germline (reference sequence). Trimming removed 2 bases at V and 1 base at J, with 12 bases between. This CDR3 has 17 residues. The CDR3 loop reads CASSLKTGQSGANVLTF. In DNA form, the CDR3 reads TGTGCCAGCAGTTTAAAGACAGGACAGTCTGGGGCCAACGTCCTGACTTTC.

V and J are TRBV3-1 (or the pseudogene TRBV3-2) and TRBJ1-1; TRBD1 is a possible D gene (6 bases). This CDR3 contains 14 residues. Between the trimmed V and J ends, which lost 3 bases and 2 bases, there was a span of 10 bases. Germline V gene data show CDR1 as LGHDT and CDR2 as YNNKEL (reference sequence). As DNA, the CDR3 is TGTGCCAGCAGCCAGGGGACACTTAACACTGAAGCTTTCTTT. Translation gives CASSQGTLNTEAFF.

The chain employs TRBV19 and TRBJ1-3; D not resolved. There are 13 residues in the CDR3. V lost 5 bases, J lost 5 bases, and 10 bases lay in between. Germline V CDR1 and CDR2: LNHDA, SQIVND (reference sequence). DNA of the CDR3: TGTGCCAGTAGTTCACAGCAAAGAAACACCATATATTTT. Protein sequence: CASSSQQRNTIYF.

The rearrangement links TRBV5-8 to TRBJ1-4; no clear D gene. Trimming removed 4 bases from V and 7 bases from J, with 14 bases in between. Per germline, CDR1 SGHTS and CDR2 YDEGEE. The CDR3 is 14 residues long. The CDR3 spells CASSPLKQSEKLFF. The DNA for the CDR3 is TGTGCCAGCAGCCCCCTGAAACAGAGTGAAAAACTGTTTTTT.

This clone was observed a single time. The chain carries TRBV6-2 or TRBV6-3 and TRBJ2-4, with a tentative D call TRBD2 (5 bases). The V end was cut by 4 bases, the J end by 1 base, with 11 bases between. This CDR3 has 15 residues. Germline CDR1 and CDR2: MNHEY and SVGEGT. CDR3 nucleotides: TGTGCCAGCAGTTTCCGGGGTCTGGCCAAAAACATTCAGTACTTC. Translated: CASSFRGLAKNIQYF.

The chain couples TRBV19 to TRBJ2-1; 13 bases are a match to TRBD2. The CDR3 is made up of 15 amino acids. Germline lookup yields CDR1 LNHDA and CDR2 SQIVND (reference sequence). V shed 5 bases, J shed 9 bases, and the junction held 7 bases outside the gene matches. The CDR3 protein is CASSFGLAGVAEQFF. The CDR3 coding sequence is TGTGCCAGTAGTTTCGGACTAGCGGGAGTGGCTGAGCAGTTCTTC.

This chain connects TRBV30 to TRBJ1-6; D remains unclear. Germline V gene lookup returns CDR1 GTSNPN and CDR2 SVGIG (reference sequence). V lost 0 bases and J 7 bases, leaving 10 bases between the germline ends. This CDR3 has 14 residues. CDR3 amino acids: CAWSVLDTNSPLHF. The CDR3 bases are TGTGCCTGGAGTGTACTAGACACCAATTCACCCCTCCACTTT.

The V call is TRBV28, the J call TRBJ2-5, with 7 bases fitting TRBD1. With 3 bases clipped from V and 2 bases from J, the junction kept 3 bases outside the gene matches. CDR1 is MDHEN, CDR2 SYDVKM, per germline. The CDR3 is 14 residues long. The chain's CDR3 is CASSLTGTQETQYF. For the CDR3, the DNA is TGTGCCAGCAGTTTGACAGGGACGCAAGAGACCCAGTACTTC.

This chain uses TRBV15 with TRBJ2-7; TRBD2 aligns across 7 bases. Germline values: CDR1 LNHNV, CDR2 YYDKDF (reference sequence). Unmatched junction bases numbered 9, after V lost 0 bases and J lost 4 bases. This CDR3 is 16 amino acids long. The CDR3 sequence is CATSREEGRESYEQYF. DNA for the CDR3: TGTGCCACCAGCAGAGAGGAGGGGCGGGAGTCATACGAGCAGTACTTC.

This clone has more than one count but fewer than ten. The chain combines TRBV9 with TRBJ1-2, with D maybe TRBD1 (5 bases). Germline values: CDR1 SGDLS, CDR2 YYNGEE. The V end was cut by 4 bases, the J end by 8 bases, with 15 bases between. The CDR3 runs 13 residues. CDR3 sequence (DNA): TGTGCCAGCAGCCCCAGTTGGGGGGACGGCTACACCTTC. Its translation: CASSPSWGDGYTF.

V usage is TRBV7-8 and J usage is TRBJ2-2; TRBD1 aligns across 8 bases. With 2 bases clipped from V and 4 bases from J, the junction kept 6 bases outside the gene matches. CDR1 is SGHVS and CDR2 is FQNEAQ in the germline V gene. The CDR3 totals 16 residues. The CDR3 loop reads CASSLQGAVGTGELFF. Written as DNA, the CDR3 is TGTGCCAGCAGCTTACAGGGGGCGGTGGGCACCGGGGAGCTGTTTTTT.

CDR3 amino acids: CASSLGASGLWNEQFF. In DNA form, the CDR3 reads TGTGCCAGCAGCTTAGGAGCTAGCGGGCTTTGGAATGAGCAGTTCTTC. The chain has TRBV7-9 and TRBJ2-1; 8 nucleotides agree with TRBD2. Per the germline V gene, CDR1 is SEHNR and CDR2 is FQNEAQ (reference sequence). The CDR3 contains 16 residues. Unmatched junction bases numbered 9, after V lost 1 base and J lost 7 bases.